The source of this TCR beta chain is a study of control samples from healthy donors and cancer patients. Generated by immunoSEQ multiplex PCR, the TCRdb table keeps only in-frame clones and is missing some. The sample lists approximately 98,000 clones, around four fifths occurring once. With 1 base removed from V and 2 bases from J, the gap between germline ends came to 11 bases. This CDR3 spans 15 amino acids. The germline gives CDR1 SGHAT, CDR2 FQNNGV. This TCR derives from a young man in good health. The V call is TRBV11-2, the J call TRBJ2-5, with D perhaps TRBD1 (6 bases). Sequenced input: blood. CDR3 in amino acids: CASSLGQASQETQYF. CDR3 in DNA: TGTGCCAGCAGCTTAGGACAGGCCAGTCAAGAGACCCAGTACTTC.